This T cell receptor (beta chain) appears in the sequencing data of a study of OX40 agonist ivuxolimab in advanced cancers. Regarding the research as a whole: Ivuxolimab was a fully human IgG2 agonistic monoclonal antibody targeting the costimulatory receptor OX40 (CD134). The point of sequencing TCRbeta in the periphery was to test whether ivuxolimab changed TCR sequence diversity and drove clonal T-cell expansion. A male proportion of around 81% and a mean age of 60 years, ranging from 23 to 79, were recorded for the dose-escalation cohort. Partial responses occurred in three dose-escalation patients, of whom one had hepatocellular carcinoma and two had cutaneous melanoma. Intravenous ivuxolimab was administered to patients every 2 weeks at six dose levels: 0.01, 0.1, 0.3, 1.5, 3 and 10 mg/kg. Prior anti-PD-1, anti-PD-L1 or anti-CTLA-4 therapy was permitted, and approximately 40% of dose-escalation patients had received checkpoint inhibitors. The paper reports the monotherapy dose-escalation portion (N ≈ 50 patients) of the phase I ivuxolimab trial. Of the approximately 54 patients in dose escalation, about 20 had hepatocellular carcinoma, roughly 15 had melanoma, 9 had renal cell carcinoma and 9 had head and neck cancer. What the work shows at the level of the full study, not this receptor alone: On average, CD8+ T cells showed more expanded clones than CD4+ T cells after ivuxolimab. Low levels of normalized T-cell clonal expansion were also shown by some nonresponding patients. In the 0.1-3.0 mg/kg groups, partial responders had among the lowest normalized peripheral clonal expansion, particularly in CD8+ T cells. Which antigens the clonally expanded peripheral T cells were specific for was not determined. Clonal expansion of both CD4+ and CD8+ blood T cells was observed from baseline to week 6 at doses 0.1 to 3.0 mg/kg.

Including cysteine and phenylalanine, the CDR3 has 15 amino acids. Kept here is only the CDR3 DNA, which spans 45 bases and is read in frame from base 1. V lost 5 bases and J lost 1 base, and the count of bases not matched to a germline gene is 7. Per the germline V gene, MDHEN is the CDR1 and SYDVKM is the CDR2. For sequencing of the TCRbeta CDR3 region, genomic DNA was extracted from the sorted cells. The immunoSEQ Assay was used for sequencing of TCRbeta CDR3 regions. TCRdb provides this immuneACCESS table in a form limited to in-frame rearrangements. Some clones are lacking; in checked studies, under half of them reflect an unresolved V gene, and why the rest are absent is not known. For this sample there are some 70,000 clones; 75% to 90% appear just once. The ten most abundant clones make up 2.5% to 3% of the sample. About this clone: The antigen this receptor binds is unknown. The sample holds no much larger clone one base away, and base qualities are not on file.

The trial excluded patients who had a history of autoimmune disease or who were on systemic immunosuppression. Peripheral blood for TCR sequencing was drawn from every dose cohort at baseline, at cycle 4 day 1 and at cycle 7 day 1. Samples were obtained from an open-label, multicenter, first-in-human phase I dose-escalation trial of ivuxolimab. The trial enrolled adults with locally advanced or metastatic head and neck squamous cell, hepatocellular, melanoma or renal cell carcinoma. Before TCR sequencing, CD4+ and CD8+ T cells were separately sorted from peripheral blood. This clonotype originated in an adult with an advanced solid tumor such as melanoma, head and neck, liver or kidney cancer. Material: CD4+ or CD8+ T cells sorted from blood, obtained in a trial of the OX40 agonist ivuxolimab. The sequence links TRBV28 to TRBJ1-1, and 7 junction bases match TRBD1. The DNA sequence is TGTGCCAGCAGTCCGTTAACAGGGGAGAACACTGAAGCTTTCTTT. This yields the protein CASSPLTGENTEAFF.